This entry concerns a single TCR beta chain. Its specificity is not known. TCRdb re-called the reads through MiXCR, storing one row per CDR3 protein. Of around 450,000 distinct CDR3 sequences in the sample, approximately 31% were seen once. The data originate from a study of T cell repertoires in cytomegalovirus infection. Study conclusions and caveats: What dominated the ex vivo response were HLA-C-restricted CMV-specific TCR beta clonotypes. The cumulative frequency of public TCR beta families distinguished individuals who carried CMV together with the relevant HLA.

This receptor was obtained from a human donor in good health (CMV status not recorded). Some clones in this sample may be carry-over from other donors' samples. Sequencing input: PBMCs.

The CDR3 loop reads CAWSPWRQGTGELFF. CDR3 nucleotide sequence: TGTGCCTGGTCTCCTTGGAGACAGGGGACCGGGGAGCTGTTTTTT. The V call is TRBV30, the J call TRBJ2-2; 8 bases line up with TRBD1. The trim removed 5 bases at V and 5 bases at J, leaving 10 bases unmatched. This CDR3 has 15 residues. Germline CDR1 GTSNPN, CDR2 SVGIG (reference sequence).